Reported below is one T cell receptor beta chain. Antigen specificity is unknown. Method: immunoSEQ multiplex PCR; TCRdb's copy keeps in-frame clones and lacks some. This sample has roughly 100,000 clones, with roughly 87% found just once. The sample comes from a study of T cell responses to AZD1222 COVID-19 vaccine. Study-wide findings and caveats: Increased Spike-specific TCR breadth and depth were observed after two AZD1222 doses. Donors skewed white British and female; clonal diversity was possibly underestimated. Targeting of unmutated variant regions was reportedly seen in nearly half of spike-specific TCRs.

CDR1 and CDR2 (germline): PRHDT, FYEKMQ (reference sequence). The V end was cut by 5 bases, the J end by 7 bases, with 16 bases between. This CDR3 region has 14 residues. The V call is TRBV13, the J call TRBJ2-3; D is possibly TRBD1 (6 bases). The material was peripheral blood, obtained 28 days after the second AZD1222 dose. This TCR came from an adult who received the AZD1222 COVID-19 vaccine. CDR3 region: CASSRMYRVNTQYF. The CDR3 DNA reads TGTGCCAGCAGCAGAATGTACAGGGTGAATACGCAGTATTTT.